One and the same sample provided the 22 T cell receptor beta chains below, sequenced in a study of blood T cells in healthy people across ages. Then a second PCR, running about 6 to 12 cycles, was carried out with a sample-barcoded 5' primer and a J-beta primer mix. TCRdb re-derived calls from the 5' RACE reads in MiXCR, one entry per CDR3 protein. The table records 1.8 million or so distinct CDR3 sequences, approximately 39% of them present only once. Sequencing used blood. Receptors originate from a human donor in good health.

This clonotype was recorded a few times. DNA for the CDR3: TGTGCCATCAGTGAGTCGCGGCAGTCCACAGATACGCAGTATTTT. Translated: CAISESRQSTDTQYF. This rearrangement joins TRBV10-3 to TRBJ2-3; D uncertain. The CDR3 is made up of 15 amino acids. CDR1 is ENHRY, CDR2 SYGVKD, per germline. Trimming stripped 0 bases from V and 2 bases from J, with 9 bases between.

The chain is built from TRBV5-1 and TRBJ1-1; TRBD1 aligns across 10 bases. Trimming removed 4 bases from V and 6 bases from J; junction bases left unmatched: 6. The length of the CDR3 is 14 residues. Per the germline V gene, CDR1 is SGHRS and CDR2 is YFSETQ. The CDR3 loop is CASSAGQGLAEAFF. For the CDR3, the DNA is TGCGCCAGCAGCGCGGGACAGGGGCTCGCTGAAGCTTTCTTT.

This clonotype was observed a few times. The V gene is TRBV25-1, the J gene TRBJ2-6; D is unresolved. Trimming shortened V by 2 bases and J by 0 bases, and 8 bases separated the two germline ends. The CDR3 is 16 residues long. CDR1 is MGHDK, CDR2 SYGVNS, per germline. The CDR3 nucleotides are TGTGCCAGCAGTGAAGAACAGTACTCTGGGGCCAACGTCCTGACTTTC. Translated: CASSEEQYSGANVLTF.

In its sample, this clonotype was seen a few times. The V and J genes are TRBV5-1 and TRBJ2-7, with no clear D. There are 13 residues in the CDR3. Trimming pared 7 bases from V and 5 bases from J, leaving 16 bases between. The germline V gene has CDR1 SGHRS and CDR2 YFSETQ. This CDR3 reads CASADGISDEQYF. In DNA, the CDR3 is TGCGCCAGCGCCGACGGAATCAGCGACGAGCAGTACTTC.

The chain joins TRBV12-3 or TRBV12-4 to TRBJ2-3, with D possibly called TRBD1 or TRBD2 (6 bases each). CDR3 size: 16 residues. V was shortened by 2 bases and J by 0 bases, with 12 bases between the two germline ends. The DNA of the CDR3 is TGTGCCAGCAGTTTATATAGGGGGGATAGCACAGATACGCAGTATTTT. It specifies CASSLYRGDSTDTQYF.

The rearrangement joins TRBV29-1 to TRBJ2-2; maybe TRBD2 (6 bases). V shed 7 bases and J shed 5 bases, with 11 bases lying between them. The CDR3 has 12 amino acids. Germline CDR1 is SQVTM and CDR2 is ANQGSEA. The chain's CDR3 is CSAAAGTGELFF. CDR3 sequence (DNA): TGCAGCGCTGCGGCGGGGACCGGGGAGCTGTTTTTT.

Remarks on this clonotype: One end of the junction fails to match germline, which may point to a read error. The V call is TRBV27, the J call TRBJ2-7; D is unclear. Germline loops: CDR1 MNHEY, CDR2 SMNVEV (reference sequence). CDR3 size: 12 residues. CDR3 region: CTSSRRVGEQYF. The CDR3 DNA reads TGTACCAGCAGTCGACGGGTTGGGGAGCAGTACTTC.

The chain joins TRBV20-1 to TRBJ2-1; D is possibly TRBD1 (6 bases). The CDR3 consists of 12 residues. The germline gives CDR1 DFQATT, CDR2 SNEGSKA (reference sequence). V was trimmed by 6 bases and J by 4 bases, leaving 10 bases between them. As DNA, the CDR3 is TGCAGTGCGAGGACAGAATACAATGAGCAGTTCTTC. This gives the protein CSARTEYNEQFF.

The chain joins TRBV20-1 to TRBJ2-5; D remains unclear. The CDR3 is 11 residues long. Trimming removed 4 bases from V and 1 base from J, with 4 bases in between. Germline V gene lookup returns CDR1 DFQATT and CDR2 SNEGSKA (reference sequence). The CDR3 reads CSANFQETQYF. The CDR3 DNA sequence: TGCAGTGCTAATTTCCAAGAGACCCAGTACTTC.

There are a few counts of this clonotype. The chain uses TRBV13 and TRBJ1-1, with D possibly matching TRBD1 (6 bases). The CDR3 has 17 residues. The V end was cut by 4 bases, the J end by 2 bases, with 20 bases between. Germline CDR1 reads PRHDT; CDR2 reads FYEKMQ (reference sequence). This CDR3 reads CASSSGPGWGPNTEAFF. The DNA of the CDR3 is TGTGCCAGCAGCTCGGGACCGGGGTGGGGGCCTAACACTGAAGCTTTCTTT.

In its sample, this clonotype was seen a few times. The genes are TRBV2 and TRBJ2-7, with D hard to call. The CDR3 is made up of 12 amino acids. Germline CDR1 reads SNHLY; CDR2 reads FYNNEI. Deletions cut 6 bases from V and 6 bases from J, with 12 bases between. The CDR3 protein is CASRLEVPEQYF. The CDR3 coding sequence is TGTGCCAGCAGACTTGAGGTCCCCGAGCAGTACTTC.

There are a few counts of this clonotype. The J gene is TRBJ2-1, the V gene TRBV20-1, with D perhaps TRBD1 or TRBD2 (5 bases each). Germline V gene data show CDR1 as DFQATT and CDR2 as SNEGSKA (reference sequence). V gave up 6 bases and J gave up 8 bases, with 11 bases separating them. The CDR3 loop spans 11 amino acids. CDR3 residues: CSAEGTYEQFF. The CDR3 DNA sequence: TGCAGTGCAGAAGGGACCTATGAGCAGTTCTTC.

This clonotype was found once. This sequence joins TRBV7-2 and TRBJ1-1; no clear D gene. Germline CDR1 and CDR2: SGHTA and FQGNSA. This CDR3 comprises 17 residues. Trimming shortened V by 2 bases and J by 5 bases, and 21 bases separated the two germline ends. This CDR3 is CASSLSLGSLLRTEAFF. The CDR3 region has the DNA TGTGCCAGCAGCTTAAGCCTAGGATCTCTCCTGAGGACTGAAGCTTTCTTT.

The J gene is TRBJ1-1, the V gene TRBV4-3; 9 bases align to TRBD1. The CDR3 covers 17 residues. Looked up from germline, CDR1 is LGHNA and CDR2 is YSLEER. V shed 3 bases, J shed 3 bases, and the junction held 11 bases outside the gene matches. CDR3 sequence (DNA): TGCGCCAGCAGCCAGGTACCACAGGGGGCTGGGGACACTGAAGCTTTCTTT. Residues: CASSQVPQGAGDTEAFF.

This sequence joins TRBV4-3 and TRBJ1-2; D is ambiguous. V lost 2 bases to trimming and J lost 0 bases, with 7 bases between them. Germline V gene sequence: CDR1 LGHNA, CDR2 YSLEER. CDR3 length: 14 residues. Here the CDR3 reads CASSQSRANYGYTF. CDR3 DNA: TGCGCCAGCAGCCAAAGCCGAGCTAACTATGGCTACACCTTC.

In its sample, this clonotype was seen a few times. The gene calls are TRBV6-5 and TRBJ1-1, with D perhaps matching TRBD1 (5 bases). Germline lookup yields CDR1 MNHEY and CDR2 SVGAGI. The CDR3 totals 14 residues. V was trimmed by 7 bases and J by 5 bases, leaving 17 bases between them. The CDR3 is CASTRGEGRTEAFF. The CDR3 nucleotides read TGTGCCAGCACACGCGGAGAGGGGAGAACTGAAGCTTTCTTT.

The chain combines TRBV30 with TRBJ2-3, with 7 positions matching TRBD1. The V segment lost 2 bases and the J segment 1 base; nucleotides outside the gene matches: 9. CDR1 GTSNPN and CDR2 SVGIG come from the germline V gene (reference sequence). This CDR3 region has 16 residues. CDR3 loop: CAWSPRTTGGTDTQYF. Written as DNA, the CDR3 is TGTGCCTGGAGTCCACGCACAACAGGGGGCACAGATACGCAGTATTTT.

The J gene is TRBJ2-6, the V gene TRBV5-1; D remains ambiguous. The CDR3 covers 15 residues. Germline lookup yields CDR1 SGHRS and CDR2 YFSETQ. Trimming stripped 6 bases from V and 3 bases from J, with 13 bases between. CDR3 coding DNA: TGCGCCAGCAAGGTGGTCCTGGATGGGGCCAACGTCCTGACTTTC. Protein product: CASKVVLDGANVLTF. The full variable domain, rest sourced from reference TRBV5-1 and TRBJ2-6, is KAGVTQTPRYLIKTRGQQVTLSCSPISGHRSVSWYQQTPGQGLQFLFEYFSETQRNKGNFPGRFSGRQFSNSRSEMNVSTLELGDSALYLCASKVVLDGANVLTFGAGSRLTVL.

The chain combines TRBV15 with TRBJ2-7; D is perhaps TRBD2 (5 bases). Trimming took 7 bases from V and 6 from J, leaving 16 bases between them. The CDR3 is 13 amino acids. Germline values: CDR1 LNHNV, CDR2 YYDKDF (reference sequence). CDR3 residues: CATIPGEGGEQYF. CDR3 nucleotide sequence: TGTGCCACCATCCCTGGAGAGGGCGGCGAGCAGTACTTC.

The V gene is TRBV20-1, the J gene TRBJ2-3; no clear D. The CDR3 is 17 residues long. Trimming stripped 2 bases from V and 1 base from J, with 19 bases between. Germline V gene sequence: CDR1 DFQATT, CDR2 SNEGSKA (reference sequence). The CDR3 is CSARPVPMGKGTDTQYF. In nucleotides, the CDR3 is TGCAGTGCTAGACCCGTCCCAATGGGAAAAGGCACAGATACGCAGTATTTT.

The chain couples TRBV18 to TRBJ2-7; perhaps TRBD1 as D (5 bases). Matching the DNA end better, TRBJ2-5 makes the J call doubtful. The CDR3 length is 13 residues. From germline, CDR1 is KGHSH and CDR2 LQKENI. CDR3 in amino acids: CASSPSREQTQYF. As DNA, the CDR3 is TGTGCCAGCTCACCAAGCAGGGAACAGACCCAGTACTTC.

Comment on this clonotype: Its ends do not fully match the called genes, so a read error is possible. The DNA for the CDR3 is TGTGCCACCAGCCAACAAGCTGCGGGGAACTCCTACAATGAGCAGTTCTTC. Translation gives CATSQQAAGNSYNEQFF. V is TRBV4-2 and J is TRBJ2-1; D possibly corresponds to TRBD2 (6 bases). CDR1 and CDR2 from the germline V gene are LGHNA and YNFKEQ. The CDR3 runs 17 residues.